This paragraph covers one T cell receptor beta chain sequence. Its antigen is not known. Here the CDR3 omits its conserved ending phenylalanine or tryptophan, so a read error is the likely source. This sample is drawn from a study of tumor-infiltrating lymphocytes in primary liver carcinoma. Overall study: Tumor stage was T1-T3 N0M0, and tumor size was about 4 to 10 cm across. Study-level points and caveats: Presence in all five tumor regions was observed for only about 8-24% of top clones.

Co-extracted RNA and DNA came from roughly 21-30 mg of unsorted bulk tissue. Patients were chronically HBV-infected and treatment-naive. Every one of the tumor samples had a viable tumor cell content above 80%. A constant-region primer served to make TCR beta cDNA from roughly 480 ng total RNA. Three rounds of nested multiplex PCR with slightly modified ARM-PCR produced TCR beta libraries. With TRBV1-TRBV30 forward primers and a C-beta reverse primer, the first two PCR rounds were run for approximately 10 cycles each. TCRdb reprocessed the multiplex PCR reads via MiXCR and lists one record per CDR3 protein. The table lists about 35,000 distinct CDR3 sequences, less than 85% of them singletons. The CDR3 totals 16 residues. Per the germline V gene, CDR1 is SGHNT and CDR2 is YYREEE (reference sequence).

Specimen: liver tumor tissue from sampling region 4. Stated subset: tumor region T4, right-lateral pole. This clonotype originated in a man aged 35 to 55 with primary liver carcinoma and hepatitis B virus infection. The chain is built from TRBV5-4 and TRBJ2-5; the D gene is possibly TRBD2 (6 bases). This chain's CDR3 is CPSSGTTVGRMETQYS. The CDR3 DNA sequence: TGTCCCAGCAGCGGAACCACAGTGGGGAGGATGGAGACCCAGTACTCC.